This section outlines one T cell receptor (beta chain) sequence together with its context. A few counts support this clone. This clone's antigen is unknown. Per-base qualities were not stored, and no clone one base away is much larger. CDR1 SGHAT and CDR2 FQDESV were looked up in the germline V gene (reference sequence). V and J are truncated by 5 bases and 2 bases respectively, leaving an intervening sequence of 13 bases. Including cysteine and phenylalanine, the CDR3 has 14 amino acids. The sequence is cut down to CDR3 DNA, 42 bases in frame from base 1. This sample is part of a study of beta chain features in type 1 diabetes listed by TCRdb under 2018. With respect to the entire study: Mean age, gender distribution, total cell number and subset yield were not different between patients and healthy donors. A total of some 110 million sorted cells were examined across all samples, and the number of cells per subset was strongly correlated with RNA yield. Whereas all 28 donors provided naive and central memory subsets, regulatory and stem cell-like memory subsets were isolated from just 8 patients and roughly 8 healthy donors. The study compared the TCRB repertoires of sorted circulating CD4+ T cell subsets in recently diagnosed type 1 diabetes patients with those in matched healthy donors. Results the study describes overall, beyond this receptor: A moderate but significant shortening of TCRB CDR3 length was observed in type 1 diabetes patients in all four CD4+ subsets. Shorter templates might be favored by PCR, yet because patient and control samples were amplified and corrected together, any such skew would affect both groups equally. Naive, central memory and regulatory TCRB repertoires appeared to be more similar among patients than among healthy donors. HLA sub-analyses involved small numbers of individuals, so any influence of HLA type on TCRB rearrangement remained unresolved. Sequencing cDNA rather than genomic DNA could over-represent highly expressing activated cells, although activation and CD3 levels did not differ between groups. At VDJ recombination sites, patients with type 1 diabetes made fewer insertions and deleted more nucleotides, a pattern implying thymic rearrangement abnormalities.

The High Capacity cDNA Reverse Transcription Kit was used to reverse transcribe all of the isolated RNA, meaning that expressed TCRB transcripts were what got sequenced. Deep immunoSEQ sequencing was applied to naive, central memory and regulatory T cell samples, giving an average of around 3.8 million total reads per sample. After sorted cells were lysed in RLT buffer, RNA was extracted with DNase-treated RNeasy Micro or Mini kits, with the choice depending on cell number. Each cell subset was processed separately to prevent cross-contamination, with patient and healthy donor samples processed together. TCRB sequences were amplified from cDNA with the immunoSEQ multiplex PCR, producing 87-bp fragments spanning the CDR3 region. Sequencing of the amplicons was performed on the Illumina HiSeq platform. In the paper's pipeline: Synthetic template baselines were used to correct PCR bias computationally, reads within Hamming distance 2 were collapsed together, and singletons that could not be merged were discarded. Reads were aligned to IMGT to assign V, D and J genes, CDR3 length, and insertions or deletions at six rearrangement sites. Within each subset, clonotype counts were normalized to the number of sorted cells before true diversity and Gini coefficients were calculated with the tcR R package. The overlap coefficient, calculated on TCRB nucleotide sequences, was used to quantify repertoire sharing. As a proxy for the pre-selection repertoire, out-of-frame TCRB sequences from naive cells were analyzed. This immuneACCESS table, as held by TCRdb, lists in-frame sequences with V and J called but not all clones. Of the missing ones, under half trace to an unresolved V gene in checked studies; the others have no known cause. V and J calls plus clone size are reproduced from that table; the DNA served to infer D and trimming. Across this sample there are about 340,000 clones, with around an eighth seen only once. The top ten clonotypes cover about 0.016% of the sample.

From each donor, a single peripheral blood sample of around 0.12 L on average was drawn into heparinised tubes. Using a panel that included CD45RO, CCR7, CD25, CD127, CD95 and CD27, naive, central memory, regulatory and stem cell-like memory CD4+ T cells were sorted on a BD FACSAria II. A purity above 98% was achieved for all sorted populations. PBMCs were separated immediately by Lymphoprep density gradient centrifugation and were stained directly, without being cultured. Samples were stained and sorted in pairs, with one healthy donor and one patient per experiment, so that batch effects were minimized.

Recombination linked TRBV11-1 to TRBJ2-7; TRBD1 might be the D gene, on 5 matching bases. This TCR derives from a woman between 18 and 30 years old with type 1 diabetes. The sequencing input was naive CD4+ T cells from blood. Sample cell subset or site, as interpreted from the label and publication: true naive CD4+ T cells. The sequenced DNA is TGTGCCAGCAGCCCTTGGGGCCGGCCCTACGAGCAGTACTTC. This translates into CASSPWGRPYEQYF.